The 31 T cell receptor beta chains below were found in one sample sequenced in a study of cytomegalovirus exposure and HLA in healthy donors (dated by TCRdb to 2016 to 2017). Libraries were made using the immunoSEQ multiplex PCR assay. For the multiplex PCR, a mixture combining 60 forward primers for TCR Vbeta segments and 13 reverse primers for TCR Jbeta segments was used. Sourced from immuneACCESS, this table was stored by TCRdb with only in-frame sequences that have V and J called. A share of the clones is absent; for the studies checked, an unresolved V gene accounts for under half, and the remainder has no known explanation. Present in this sample are some 130,000 clones, around four fifths of which were seen just once. Around 7.2% of the sample belongs to the ten largest clones. The sample consisted of PBMCs. The receptor set was obtained from a male donor in good health and CMV-seronegative.

In its sample, this clone was seen a few times. The chain recombines TRBV19 with TRBJ2-3, with D maybe TRBD1 (6 bases). Germline V gene lookup returns CDR1 LNHDA and CDR2 SQIVND (reference sequence). The V gene lost 3 bases and the J gene lost 3 bases, with 10 bases spanning the gap. The CDR3 has 14 amino acids. The CDR3 here is CASSIEGGTDTQYF. CDR3 sequence (DNA): TGTGCCAGTAGTATTGAAGGGGGAACAGATACGCAGTATTTT.

This clone was seen a handful of times. The V gene is TRBV7-8, the J gene TRBJ1-3; D is uncertain. The V gene's germline CDR1 is SGHVS and CDR2 FQNEAQ. The CDR3 covers 14 residues. V shed 8 bases and J shed 2 bases, with 13 bases lying between them. The CDR3 nucleotides are TGTGCCAGCCGGTCCGGGAATCCTGGAAACACCATATATTTT. Translation: CASRSGNPGNTIYF.

The chain couples TRBV7-6 to TRBJ1-1, with a weak D call TRBD1 (5 bases). V was clipped by 5 bases and J by 8 bases, with 18 bases between them. Germline V CDR1 and CDR2: SGHVS, FNYEAQ. The CDR3 is 14 residues long. The CDR3 DNA is TGTGCCAGCAGCCGGGTCGGGAGGGGTGGAGAAGCTTTCTTT. Its protein is CASSRVGRGGEAFF.

This chain connects TRBV28 to TRBJ2-6; a weak D match, TRBD1 (6 bases). The CDR3 loop spans 18 amino acids. Germline V lookup: CDR1 MDHEN, CDR2 SYDVKM. Trimming stripped 10 bases from V and 1 base from J, with 23 bases between. This chain's CDR3 is CAMPCGDTGDSGANVLTF. Here the CDR3 DNA reads TGTGCCATGCCTTGTGGGGACACTGGGGATTCTGGGGCCAACGTCCTGACTTTC.

This sequence joins TRBV7-3 and TRBJ2-5; D possibly corresponds to TRBD2 (7 bases). CDR3 size: 14 residues. Germline loops: CDR1 SGHTA, CDR2 FQGTGA. V lost 4 bases and J lost 5, with 14 bases in between. The CDR3 DNA follows: TGTGCCAGCAGCTCCGGGGGGCGGCGGGAGACCCAGTACTTC. The encoded protein is CASSSGGRRETQYF.

This chain connects TRBV11-2 to TRBJ1-2, with 11 positions matching TRBD1. This CDR3 has 18 residues. CDR1 and CDR2 (germline): SGHAT, FQNNGV. V was pared by 4 bases and J by 3 bases, with 13 bases of the junction left unmatched. The DNA for the CDR3 is TGTGCCAGCAGCTCGTATTGGCTATCGGGACAGGGGGACTATGGCTACACCTTC. Protein sequence: CASSSYWLSGQGDYGYTF.

The chain recombines TRBV6-6 with TRBJ2-3, with TRBD1 matching 7 bases. V dropped 7 bases and J dropped 4; count of bases not matched to a gene: 5. Per germline, CDR1 MNHNY and CDR2 SVGAGI (reference sequence). The CDR3 sequence is 13 residues long. CDR3 DNA: TGTGCCAGCATCCTGACAGGGTCAGATACGCAGTATTTT. It codes for CASILTGSDTQYF.

The chain is built from TRBV7-8 and TRBJ2-1; D is possibly TRBD2 (6 bases). The germline V gene encodes CDR1 SGHVS and CDR2 FQNEAQ. The CDR3 runs to 17 residues. The V and J ends lost 0 bases and 9 bases respectively, with 21 bases between them. The chain's CDR3 is CASSLASGVWISTEQFF. The CDR3 DNA reads TGTGCCAGCAGCTTAGCTTCGGGAGTCTGGATTTCCACTGAGCAGTTCTTC. The complete variable domain, with remaining parts taken from reference TRBV7-8 and TRBJ2-1, reads GAGVSQSPRYKVAKRGQDVALRCDPISGHVSLFWYQQALGQGPEFLTYFQNEAQLDKSGLPSDRFFAERPEGSVSTLKIQRTQQEDSAVYLCASSLASGVWISTEQFFGPGTRLTVL.

The chain uses TRBV7-2 and TRBJ2-5, with 8 positions matching TRBD2. Germline V lookup: CDR1 SGHTA, CDR2 FQGNSA. The V segment lost 6 bases and the J segment 2 bases; nucleotides outside the gene matches: 5. The CDR3 is 14 amino acids. CDR3 sequence reads: CASSRSSGQETQYF. CDR3 DNA: TGTGCCAGCAGTCGCTCTAGCGGGCAAGAGACCCAGTACTTC.

This clone was counted a few times. The chain has TRBV19 and TRBJ2-2; D uncertain. V gave up 0 bases and J gave up 8 bases, with 4 bases separating them. The CDR3 loop spans 12 amino acids. The germline V gene has CDR1 LNHDA and CDR2 SQIVND (reference sequence). The CDR3 sequence: CASSIERGELFF. DNA for the CDR3: TGTGCCAGTAGTATAGAGAGGGGGGAGCTGTTTTTT.

This clone showed up just a few times. The chain links TRBV7-2 to TRBJ1-4, with D perhaps TRBD1 (5 bases). The V end was cut by 5 bases, the J end by 2 bases, with 12 bases between. The CDR3 is 15 residues long. Germline CDR1 SGHTA, CDR2 FQGNSA. In nucleotides, the CDR3 is TGTGCCAGCAGCCCTACGGGGGTCACTAATGAAAAACTGTTTTTT. This translates into CASSPTGVTNEKLFF.

The chain carries TRBV5-1 and TRBJ1-4, with a tentative D call TRBD1 (5 bases). CDR3 length: 16 amino acids. Germline V lookup: CDR1 SGHRS, CDR2 YFSETQ. V was pared by 0 bases and J by 0 bases, with 9 bases between. The CDR3 sequence: CASSLVGAATNEKLFF. Written as DNA, the CDR3 is TGCGCCAGCAGCTTGGTTGGGGCAGCAACTAATGAAAAACTGTTTTTT.

The rearrangement links TRBV7-8 to TRBJ2-7, with 8 bases lining up with TRBD1. Germline CDR1 and CDR2: SGHVS and FQNEAQ. The CDR3 spans 16 residues. The ends lost 4 bases at V and 2 bases at J; junction bases unmatched: 10. CDR3 loop: CASSSPGQEKAYEQYF. The DNA for the CDR3 is TGTGCCAGCAGCTCCCCGGGACAGGAAAAAGCCTACGAGCAGTACTTC.

This clone was counted a single time. V is TRBV30 and J is TRBJ1-5; no clear D. This CDR3 is 13 amino acids long. Between the trimmed V and J ends, which lost 2 bases and 3 bases, there was a span of 8 bases. From germline, CDR1 is GTSNPN and CDR2 SVGIG (reference sequence). CDR3 sequence: CAWSRGINQPQHF. The CDR3 region has the DNA TGTGCCTGGAGTCGGGGTATCAATCAGCCCCAGCATTTT.

The chain couples TRBV7-2 to TRBJ1-1; no clear D. Germline V CDR1 and CDR2: SGHTA, FQGNSA. V was pared by 3 bases and J by 6 bases, with 17 bases between. The CDR3 extends over 15 amino acids. CDR3 nucleotide sequence: TGTGCCAGCAGCTTGAGGTATTACGAGGGTGCTGAAGCTTTCTTT. Translating it yields CASSLRYYEGAEAFF.

The rearrangement joins TRBV4-3 to TRBJ2-1, with 9 bases fitting TRBD1. The trim removed 1 base at V and 5 bases at J, leaving 9 bases unmatched. CDR3 length equals 17 residues. Germline CDR1 is LGHNA and CDR2 is YSLEER. CDR3 region: CASSQGGWTGEDNEQFF. CDR3 nucleotides: TGCGCCAGCAGCCAAGGAGGCTGGACAGGGGAGGACAATGAGCAGTTCTTC.

The chain joins TRBV19 to TRBJ1-2; 9 bases line up with TRBD1. The V segment lost 5 bases and the J segment 1 base; nucleotides outside the gene matches: 14. Germline assignment: CDR1 LNHDA and CDR2 SQIVND (reference sequence). The CDR3 runs to 18 residues. Here the CDR3 reads CASSVGQGSNRLNYGYTF. The CDR3, as DNA: TGTGCCAGTAGTGTGGGACAGGGCTCTAACCGACTTAACTATGGCTACACCTTC.

V is TRBV19 and J is TRBJ2-4, with D tentatively TRBD1 (6 bases). From germline, CDR1 is LNHDA and CDR2 SQIVND (reference sequence). Trimming took 9 bases from V and 6 from J, leaving 21 bases between them. The CDR3 is 15 residues long. The CDR3 loop is CASARGQSNRNIQYF. CDR3 coding DNA: TGTGCCAGCGCAAGAGGACAGTCGAATAGAAACATTCAGTACTTC.

V and J are TRBV30 and TRBJ1-5; D remains unclear. Between the trimmed V and J ends, which lost 0 bases and 4 bases, there was a span of 7 bases. The CDR3 has 13 residues. Germline-derived CDR1 and CDR2 are GTSNPN and SVGIG (reference sequence). This CDR3 reads CAWSVQKNQPQHF. CDR3 bases: TGTGCCTGGAGTGTACAGAAAAATCAGCCCCAGCATTTT.

The rearrangement joins TRBV29-1 to TRBJ1-2, with D perhaps TRBD1 (6 bases). The CDR3 sequence is 18 residues long. V lost 0 bases, J lost 3 bases, and 23 bases lay in between. From germline, CDR1 is SQVTM and CDR2 ANQGSEA. Written as DNA, the CDR3 is TGCAGCGTTGAAGAACCCATCTCGACAGGAAAACGTCACTATGGCTACACCTTC. The encoded protein is CSVEEPISTGKRHYGYTF.

The V call is TRBV30, the J call TRBJ1-1; TRBD1 might be the D (5 bases). Trimming took off 1 base at V and 12 bases at J, with 18 bases between the two ends. The CDR3 loop spans 13 amino acids. The germline CDR1 and CDR2 sequences are GTSNPN and SVGIG (reference sequence). CDR3 bases: TGTGCCTGGAGTGCTCCCGGGACGGGGACTCCTTTCTTT. It translates to CAWSAPGTGTPFF.

The chain carries TRBV28 and TRBJ2-7; weak D call: TRBD2 (5 bases). CDR1 is MDHEN, CDR2 SYDVKM, per germline. Between the trimmed V and J ends, which lost 7 bases and 2 bases, there was a span of 12 bases. The CDR3 runs to 13 residues. For the CDR3, the DNA is TGTGCCAGCACTCTGAGGGTCCCCTACGAGCAGTACTTC. Translation: CASTLRVPYEQYF.

The chain carries TRBV19 and TRBJ2-5; 11 bases line up with TRBD2. The end of the DNA is better explained by TRBJ2-7, so the J call may be wrong. The CDR3 has 14 amino acids. Germline V gene sequence: CDR1 LNHDA, CDR2 SQIVND (reference sequence). The CDR3 DNA reads as TGTGCCAGTAGGACTAGCGGGACCTCCTACGAGCAGTACTTC. It codes for CASRTSGTSYEQYF.

The chain links TRBV11-1 to TRBJ1-2, with D possibly being TRBD1 (6 bases). This CDR3 spans 14 amino acids. V was clipped by 1 base and J by 5 bases, with 11 bases between them. Germline CDR1 is SGHAT and CDR2 is FQDESV (reference sequence). The CDR3 coding sequence is TGTGCCAGCAGCTTAGGACAGGAGAATTATGGCTACACCTTC. This codes for CASSLGQENYGYTF.

The rearrangement links TRBV7-8 to TRBJ1-3; 7 bases are a match to TRBD1. V dropped 5 bases and J dropped 1; count of bases not matched to a gene: 5. This CDR3 spans 15 amino acids. Germline loops: CDR1 SGHVS, CDR2 FQNEAQ. The CDR3 loop reads CASSNRGLSGNTIYF. The CDR3 coding sequence is TGTGCCAGCAGCAACAGGGGCTTATCTGGAAACACCATATATTTT.

V is TRBV28 and J is TRBJ2-7, with D unclear. This CDR3 is built from 13 residues. V lost 6 bases to trimming and J lost 0 bases, with 9 bases between them. Looked up from germline, CDR1 is MDHEN and CDR2 is SYDVKM. The chain's CDR3 is CASSSLASYEQYF. In DNA form, the CDR3 reads TGTGCCAGCAGCTCGTTAGCCTCCTACGAGCAGTACTTC.

This clone has just a few counts. The chain couples TRBV7-2 to TRBJ1-1; maybe TRBD1 (6 bases). The V gene's germline CDR1 is SGHTA and CDR2 FQGNSA. V was clipped by 4 bases and J by 4 bases, with 10 bases between them. This CDR3 is built from 13 residues. The DNA of the CDR3 is TGTGCCAGCAGCTCACAGGGTCCCACTGAAGCTTTCTTT. Its translation: CASSSQGPTEAFF.

This clone was seen more than once but under ten times. The chain employs TRBV7-9 and TRBJ1-4; TRBD1 agrees at 7 bases. CDR3 size: 15 residues. The germline gives CDR1 SEHNR, CDR2 FQNEAQ (reference sequence). V was clipped by 4 bases and J by 6 bases; unmatched bases: 8. CDR3 in DNA: TGTGCCAGCAGCTCCTGGACAGGACGGGATGAAAAACTGTTTTTT. Encoded protein: CASSSWTGRDEKLFF.

This sequence joins TRBV6-5 and TRBJ2-7; 8 bases fit TRBD1. The V segment lost 2 bases and the J segment 3 bases; nucleotides outside the gene matches: 6. Germline-derived CDR1 and CDR2 are MNHEY and SVGAGI. The CDR3 extends over 15 amino acids. CDR3 DNA: TGTGCCAGCAGTTACGGACAGGGAGACCTCTACGAGCAGTACTTC. Protein product: CASSYGQGDLYEQYF.

The chain couples TRBV27 to TRBJ1-2; 7 nucleotides match TRBD1. The CDR3 is made up of 13 amino acids. With V trimmed by 3 bases and J by 7 bases, 5 bases remained unmatched. Per germline, CDR1 MNHEY and CDR2 SMNVEV (reference sequence). CDR3 in amino acids: CASSFRQGVGYTF. DNA for the CDR3: TGTGCCAGCAGTTTCCGCCAGGGGGTTGGCTACACCTTC.

This clone is medium-sized by share. The rearrangement joins TRBV19 to TRBJ2-7, with 8 bases that match TRBD2. The V segment lost 11 bases and the J segment 2 bases; nucleotides outside the gene matches: 11. This CDR3 is 14 amino acids long. Germline V gene lookup returns CDR1 LNHDA and CDR2 SQIVND (reference sequence). Here the CDR3 DNA reads TGTGCCCCTACTAGCGGCTTAGTCCCCTACGAGCAGTACTTC. Residues: CAPTSGLVPYEQYF. The full variable domain, with the rest looked up from reference TRBV19 and TRBJ2-7, is DGGITQSPKYLFRKEGQNVTLSCEQNLNHDAMYWYRQDPGQGLRLIYYSQIVNDFQKGDIAEGYSVSREKKESFPLTVTSAQKNPTAFYLCAPTSGLVPYEQYFGPGTRLTVT.